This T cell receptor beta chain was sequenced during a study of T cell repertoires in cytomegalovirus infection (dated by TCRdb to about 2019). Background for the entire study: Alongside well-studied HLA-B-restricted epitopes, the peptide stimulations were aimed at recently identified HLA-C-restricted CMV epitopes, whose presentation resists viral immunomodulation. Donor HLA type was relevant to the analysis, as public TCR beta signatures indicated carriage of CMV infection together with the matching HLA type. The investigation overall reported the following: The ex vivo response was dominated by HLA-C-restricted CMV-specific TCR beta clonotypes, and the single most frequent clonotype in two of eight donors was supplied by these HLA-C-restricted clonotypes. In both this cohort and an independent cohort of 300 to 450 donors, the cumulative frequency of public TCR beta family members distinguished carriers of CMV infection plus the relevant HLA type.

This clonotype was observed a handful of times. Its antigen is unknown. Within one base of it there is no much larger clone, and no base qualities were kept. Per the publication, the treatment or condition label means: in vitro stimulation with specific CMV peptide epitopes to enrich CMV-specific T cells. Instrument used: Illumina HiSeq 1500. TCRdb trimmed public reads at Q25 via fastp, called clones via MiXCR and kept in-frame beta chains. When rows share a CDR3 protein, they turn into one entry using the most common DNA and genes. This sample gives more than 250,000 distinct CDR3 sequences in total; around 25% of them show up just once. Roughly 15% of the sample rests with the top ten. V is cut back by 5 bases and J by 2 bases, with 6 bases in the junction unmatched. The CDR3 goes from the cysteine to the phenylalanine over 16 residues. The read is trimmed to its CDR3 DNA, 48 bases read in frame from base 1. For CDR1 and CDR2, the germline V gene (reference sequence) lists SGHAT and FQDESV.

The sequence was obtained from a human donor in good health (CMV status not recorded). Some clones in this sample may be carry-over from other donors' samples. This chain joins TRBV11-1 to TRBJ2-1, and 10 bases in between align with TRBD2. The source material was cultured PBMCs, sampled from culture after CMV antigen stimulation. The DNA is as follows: TGTGCCAGCAGCACCCGACTAGCGGGCCCCTACAATGAGCAGTTCTTC. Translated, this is CASSTRLAGPYNEQFF.